This T cell receptor (beta chain) appears in the sequencing data of a study of post-analysis software for immune sequencing data. This CDR3 region has 14 residues. The V end lost 8 bases, the J end lost 10 bases, and 20 bases lay between the germline ends. Study outcomes and limitations: A significant reduction in normalized Chao1 diversity was observed in multiple sclerosis patients versus controls. Higher frequency in patients than in controls was seen for about five TRBV segments, with TRBV5-6, TRBV5-1 and TRBV20-1 among them. Clustering by F measure revealed strong co-clustering among samples prepared together in one batch.

On this clonotype: Its antigen is not known.

Unique molecular identifiers had been added to the TCR beta cDNA libraries. TCRdb reprocessed the PCR reads with MiXCR, giving one entry per CDR3 protein. The sample shows hundreds of thousands of distinct CDR3 sequences, about 32% of them seen only once. The V gene is TRBV12-3 or TRBV12-4, the J gene TRBJ1-4; possible D gene TRBD1, 5 bases. The source material was blood. This sequence originates from a girl aged 10-17 years with multiple sclerosis. CDR3 nucleotide sequence: TGTGCCAGCTACCAGGGAGGGCAGGGCCGAAAACTGTTTTTT. It specifies CASYQGGQGRKLFF.